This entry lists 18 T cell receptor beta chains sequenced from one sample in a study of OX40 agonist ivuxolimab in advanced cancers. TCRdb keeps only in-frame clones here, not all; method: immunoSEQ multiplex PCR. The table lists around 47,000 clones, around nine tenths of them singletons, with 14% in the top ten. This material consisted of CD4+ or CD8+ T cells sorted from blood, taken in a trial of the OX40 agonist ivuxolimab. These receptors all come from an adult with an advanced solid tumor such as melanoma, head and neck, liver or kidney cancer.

The CDR3 DNA reads as TGCAGCGCTACCCTGCGTTACCAAGATACGCAGTATTTT. Amino acid sequence: CSATLRYQDTQYF. The chain carries TRBV29-1 and TRBJ2-3, with no clear D. CDR3 size: 13 residues. Germline values: CDR1 SQVTM, CDR2 ANQGSEA. V lost 7 bases to trimming and J lost 5 bases, with 16 bases between them.

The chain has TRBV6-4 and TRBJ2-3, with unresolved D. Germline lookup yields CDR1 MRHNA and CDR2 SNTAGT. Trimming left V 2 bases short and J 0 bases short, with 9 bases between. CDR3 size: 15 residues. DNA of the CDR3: TGTGCCAGCAGTGACGGTGCCTCTAGCACAGATACGCAGTATTTT. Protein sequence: CASSDGASSTDTQYF.

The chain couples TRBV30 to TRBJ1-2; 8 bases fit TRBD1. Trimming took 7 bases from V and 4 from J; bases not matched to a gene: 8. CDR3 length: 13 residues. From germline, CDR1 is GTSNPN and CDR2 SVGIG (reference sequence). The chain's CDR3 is CASTDRGGYGYTF. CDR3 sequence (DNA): TGTGCCTCCACCGACAGGGGAGGCTATGGCTACACCTTC.

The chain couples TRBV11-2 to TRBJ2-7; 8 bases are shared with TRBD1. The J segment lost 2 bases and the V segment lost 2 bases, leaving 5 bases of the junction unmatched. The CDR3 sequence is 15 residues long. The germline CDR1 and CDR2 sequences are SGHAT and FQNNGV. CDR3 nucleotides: TGTGCCAGCAGCTTACACGACAGGGGCGCCTACGAGCAGTACTTC. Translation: CASSLHDRGAYEQYF.

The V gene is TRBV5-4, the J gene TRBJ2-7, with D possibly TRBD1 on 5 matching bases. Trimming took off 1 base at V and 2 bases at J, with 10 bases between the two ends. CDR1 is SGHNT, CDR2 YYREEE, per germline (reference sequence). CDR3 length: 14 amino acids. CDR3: CASSLTGDAYEQYF. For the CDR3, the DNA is TGTGCCAGCAGCTTGACAGGCGATGCCTACGAGCAGTACTTC.

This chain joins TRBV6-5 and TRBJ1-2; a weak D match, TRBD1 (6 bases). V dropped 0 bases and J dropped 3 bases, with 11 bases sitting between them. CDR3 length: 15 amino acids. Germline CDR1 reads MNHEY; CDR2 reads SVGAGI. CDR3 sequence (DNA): TGTGCCAGCAGTTACTCGCGGACAGCAGACTATGGCTACACCTTC. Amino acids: CASSYSRTADYGYTF.

The CDR3 sequence is CASSATGQGALPDEQFF. The CDR3 DNA sequence: TGTGCCAGCAGCGCAACCGGACAGGGGGCGCTCCCAGATGAGCAGTTCTTC. J is TRBJ2-1 and V is TRBV27; 11 nucleotides align to TRBD1. The CDR3 extends over 17 amino acids. CDR1 and CDR2 from the germline V gene are MNHEY and SMNVEV (reference sequence). V was clipped by 6 bases and J by 8 bases; unmatched bases: 15.

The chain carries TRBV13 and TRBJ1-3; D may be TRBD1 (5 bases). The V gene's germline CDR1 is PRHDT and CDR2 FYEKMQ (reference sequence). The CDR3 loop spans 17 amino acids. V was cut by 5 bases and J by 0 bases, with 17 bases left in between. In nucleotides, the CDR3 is TGTGCCAGCAGCGCCTTCCGGGACGCAGGCTCTGGAAACACCATATATTTT. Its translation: CASSAFRDAGSGNTIYF. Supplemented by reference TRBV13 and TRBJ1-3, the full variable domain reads AAGVIQSPRHLIKEKRETATLKCYPIPRHDTVYWYQQGPGQDPQFLISFYEKMQSDKGSIPDRFSAQQFSDYHSELNMSSLELGDSALYFCASSAFRDAGSGNTIYFGEGSWLTVV.

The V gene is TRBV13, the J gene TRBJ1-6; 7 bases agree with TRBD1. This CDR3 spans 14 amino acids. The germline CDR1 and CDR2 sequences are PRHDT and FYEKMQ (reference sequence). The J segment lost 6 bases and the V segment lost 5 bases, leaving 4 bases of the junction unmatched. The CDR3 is CASSQTGVNSPLHF. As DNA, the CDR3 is TGTGCCAGCAGCCAAACAGGGGTTAATTCACCCCTCCACTTT.

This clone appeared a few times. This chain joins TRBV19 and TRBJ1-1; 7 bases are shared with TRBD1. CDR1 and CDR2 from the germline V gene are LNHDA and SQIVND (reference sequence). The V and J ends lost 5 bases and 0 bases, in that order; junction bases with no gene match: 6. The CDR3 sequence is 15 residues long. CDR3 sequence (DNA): TGTGCCAGTAGTGACCTGACAGGGATGAACACTGAAGCTTTCTTT. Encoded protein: CASSDLTGMNTEAFF.

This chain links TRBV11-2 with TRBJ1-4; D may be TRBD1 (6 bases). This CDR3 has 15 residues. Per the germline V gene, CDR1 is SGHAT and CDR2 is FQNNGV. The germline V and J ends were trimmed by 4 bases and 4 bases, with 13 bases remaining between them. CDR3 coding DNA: TGTGCCAGCAGCTCGACAGGCTCCATTAATGAAAAACTGTTTTTT. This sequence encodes CASSSTGSINEKLFF.

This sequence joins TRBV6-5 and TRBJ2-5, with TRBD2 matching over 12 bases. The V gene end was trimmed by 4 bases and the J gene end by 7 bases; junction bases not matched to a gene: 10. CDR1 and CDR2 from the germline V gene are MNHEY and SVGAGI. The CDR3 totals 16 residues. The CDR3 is CASSSFRLAGEGTQYF. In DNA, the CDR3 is TGTGCCAGCAGTTCCTTTCGACTAGCGGGGGAAGGGACCCAGTACTTC.

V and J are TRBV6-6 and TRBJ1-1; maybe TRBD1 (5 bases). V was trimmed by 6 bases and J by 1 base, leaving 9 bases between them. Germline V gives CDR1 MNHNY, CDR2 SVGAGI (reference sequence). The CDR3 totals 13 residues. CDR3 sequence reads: CASSQGQNTEAFF. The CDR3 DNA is TGTGCCAGCAGCCAAGGACAGAACACTGAAGCTTTCTTT.

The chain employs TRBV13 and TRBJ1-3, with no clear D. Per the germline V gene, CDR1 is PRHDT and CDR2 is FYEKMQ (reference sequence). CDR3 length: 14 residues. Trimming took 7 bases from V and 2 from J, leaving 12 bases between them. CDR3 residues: CASTYGRTGNTIYF. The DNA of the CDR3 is TGTGCCAGCACCTACGGGAGGACTGGAAACACCATATATTTT.

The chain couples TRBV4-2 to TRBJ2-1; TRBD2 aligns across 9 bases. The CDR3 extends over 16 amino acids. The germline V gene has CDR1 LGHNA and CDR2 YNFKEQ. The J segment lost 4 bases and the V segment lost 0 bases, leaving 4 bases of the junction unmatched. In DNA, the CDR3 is TGTGCCAGCAGCCAAGATAGGCTAGCGGGGTACAATGAGCAGTTCTTC. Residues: CASSQDRLAGYNEQFF.

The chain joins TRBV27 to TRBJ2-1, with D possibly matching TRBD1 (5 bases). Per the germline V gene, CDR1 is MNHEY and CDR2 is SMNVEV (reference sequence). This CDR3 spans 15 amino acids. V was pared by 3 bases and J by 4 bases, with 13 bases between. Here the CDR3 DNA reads TGTGCCAGCAGTTTCGACAGTGCCTCGTACAATGAGCAGTTCTTC. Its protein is CASSFDSASYNEQFF.

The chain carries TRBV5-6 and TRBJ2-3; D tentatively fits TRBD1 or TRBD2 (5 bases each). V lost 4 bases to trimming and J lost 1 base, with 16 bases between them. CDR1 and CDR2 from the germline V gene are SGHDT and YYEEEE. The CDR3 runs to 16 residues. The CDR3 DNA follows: TGTGCCAGCAGCGACGACATCGGGGCGGGCACAGATACGCAGTATTTT. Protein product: CASSDDIGAGTDTQYF. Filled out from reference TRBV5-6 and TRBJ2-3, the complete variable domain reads DAGVTQSPTHLIKTRGQQVTLRCSPKSGHDTVSWYQQALGQGPQFIFQYYEEEERQRGNFPDRFSGHQFPNYSSELNVNALLLGDSALYLCASSDDIGAGTDTQYFGPGTRLTVL.

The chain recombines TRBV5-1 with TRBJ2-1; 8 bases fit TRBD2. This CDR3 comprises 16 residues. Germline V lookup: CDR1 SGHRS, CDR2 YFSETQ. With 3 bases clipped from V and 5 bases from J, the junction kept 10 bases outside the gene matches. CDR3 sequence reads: CASSSPGPAGDNEQFF. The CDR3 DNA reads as TGCGCCAGCAGCTCCCCGGGTCCAGCGGGAGACAATGAGCAGTTCTTC.